These T cell receptor beta chains were read from a single sample in a study of control samples from healthy donors and cancer patients. Clones were read by immunoSEQ multiplex PCR, and TCRdb kept only the in-frame ones, dropping some. The profile shows about 190,000 clones, 91% of them singletons. The sample taken for sequencing was blood. The source of these receptors is a young man in good health. Both conserved end residues are part of each CDR3. The D gene is left open where the match is weak. Rows may omit the clone size; those that give it use once, few, many or a size class.

>NA|TRBJ1-1|TRBV29-1|NA
CSVEGIGGARSTEAFF
TGCAGCGTTGAGGGTATTGGGGGGGCGCGTAGCACTGAAGCTTTCTTT
>NA|TRBJ1-1|TRBV27|NA
CASSLVGGNTEAFF
TGTGCCAGCAGTTTAGTAGGGGGTAACACTGAAGCTTTCTTT
>TRBD1|TRBJ1-2|TRBV19|NA
CASSAPTGGGYTF
TGTGCCAGTAGTGCCCCAACAGGGGGCGGCTACACCTTC
>NA|TRBJ2-3|TRBV6-2/TRBV6-3|NA
CASSYGRASTDTQYF
TGTGCCAGCAGTTACGGGCGAGCTAGCACAGATACGCAGTATTTT
>NA|TRBJ1-4|TRBV3-1/TRBV3-2|NA
CASSPQGMGEKLFF
TGTGCCAGCAGCCCCCAGGGGATGGGTGAAAAACTGTTTTTT
>NA|TRBJ1-1|TRBV7-9|once
CASSPQVPEAFF
TGTGCCAGCAGCCCTCAGGTGCCTGAAGCTTTCTTT
>TRBD2|TRBJ2-1|TRBV30|NA
CAWSTPGLAGHNEQFF
TGTGCCTGGAGTACGCCGGGACTAGCGGGGCACAATGAGCAGTTCTTC
>NA|TRBJ2-7|TRBV11-2|NA
CASSLGVTTAYEQYF
TGTGCCAGCAGCTTAGGAGTGACGACCGCCTACGAGCAGTACTTC
>NA|TRBJ1-2|TRBV5-4|NA
CASSLDYGYGYTF
TGTGCCAGCAGCTTGGATTATGGCTATGGCTACACCTTC
>TRBD2|TRBJ2-1|TRBV5-1|NA
CASSGGGAAYNEQFF
TGCGCCAGCAGCGGCGGGGGGGCGGCCTACAATGAGCAGTTCTTC
>NA|TRBJ1-6|TRBV4-1|NA
CASSQNREYNSPLHF
TGCGCCAGCAGCCAAAACAGGGAATATAATTCACCCCTCCACTTT
>NA|TRBJ1-2|TRBV5-6|NA
CASSFEWRDGYTF
TGTGCCAGCAGCTTTGAGTGGAGGGATGGCTACACCTTC
>NA|TRBJ1-1|TRBV6-5|NA
CASSQPESGTRAFF
TGTGCCAGCTCCCAACCCGAAAGTGGGACGAGGGCTTTCTTT
>TRBD1|TRBJ1-2|TRBV10-3|NA
CAISENRGSVYGYTF
TGTGCCATCAGTGAAAACAGGGGATCGGTCTATGGCTACACCTTC
>NA|TRBJ1-2|TRBV7-8|NA
CASTLSGGSYGYTF
TGTGCCAGCACCCTATCCGGGGGTAGCTATGGCTACACCTTC
>NA|TRBJ2-3|TRBV6-4|once
CASSAFRGDTQYF
TGTGCCAGCAGTGCCTTCAGAGGAGATACGCAGTATTTT
>TRBD1|TRBJ1-5|TRBV6-2/TRBV6-3|NA
CASSAGDRGPHQPQHF
TGTGCCAGCAGCGCAGGGGACAGGGGCCCTCATCAGCCCCAGCATTTT
>TRBD1|TRBJ1-6|TRBV19|NA
CASRPNDRVAYNSPLHF
TGTGCCAGTAGGCCAAATGACAGGGTGGCCTATAATTCACCCCTCCACTTT
>NA|TRBJ2-3|TRBV2|NA
CASSETGTSSDTQYF
TGTGCCAGCAGCGAAACGGGAACTAGTTCAGATACGCAGTATTTT
>NA|TRBJ1-2|TRBV27|NA
CASSLGKAGSYGYTF
TGTGCCAGCAGTTTAGGGAAGGCAGGGAGCTATGGCTACACCTTC
>NA|TRBJ1-4|TRBV25-1|once
CASSEWQVGERKLFF
TGTGCCAGCAGCGAATGGCAGGTGGGGGAGCGAAAACTGTTTTTT
>TRBD2|TRBJ2-7|TRBV5-1|NA
CASSLGAGDEQYF
TGCGCCAGCAGCTTGGGGGCGGGGGACGAGCAGTACTTC
>TRBD1|TRBJ2-7|TRBV11-2|NA
CASSPAGTGNYEQYF
TGTGCCAGCAGCCCCGCCGGGACAGGGAACTACGAGCAGTACTTC
>NA|TRBJ2-7|TRBV11-3|NA
CASSPRGLSYEQYF
TGTGCCAGCAGCCCTCGCGGGCTATCCTACGAGCAGTACTTC
>NA|TRBJ1-2|TRBV2|few
CASRAGTSHNYGYTF
TGTGCCAGCAGGGCCGGGACATCCCATAACTATGGCTACACCTTC
>TRBD1|TRBJ1-1|TRBV6-6|NA
CASSGQGKGTEAFF
TGTGCCAGCAGCGGACAGGGGAAGGGGACTGAAGCTTTCTTT
>TRBD2|TRBJ2-1|TRBV4-2|NA
CASSQDVSGFRSYNEQFF
TGTGCCAGCAGCCAAGATGTTAGCGGGTTCCGCTCCTACAATGAGCAGTTCTTC
>NA|TRBJ1-5|TRBV6-1|NA
CASSDRAGSQHF
TGTGCCAGCAGTGACCGAGCGGGGTCCCAGCATTTT
>NA|TRBJ1-5|TRBV5-1|once
CASSPSGPDQPQHF
TGCGCCAGCAGTCCCTCGGGGCCCGATCAGCCCCAGCATTTT